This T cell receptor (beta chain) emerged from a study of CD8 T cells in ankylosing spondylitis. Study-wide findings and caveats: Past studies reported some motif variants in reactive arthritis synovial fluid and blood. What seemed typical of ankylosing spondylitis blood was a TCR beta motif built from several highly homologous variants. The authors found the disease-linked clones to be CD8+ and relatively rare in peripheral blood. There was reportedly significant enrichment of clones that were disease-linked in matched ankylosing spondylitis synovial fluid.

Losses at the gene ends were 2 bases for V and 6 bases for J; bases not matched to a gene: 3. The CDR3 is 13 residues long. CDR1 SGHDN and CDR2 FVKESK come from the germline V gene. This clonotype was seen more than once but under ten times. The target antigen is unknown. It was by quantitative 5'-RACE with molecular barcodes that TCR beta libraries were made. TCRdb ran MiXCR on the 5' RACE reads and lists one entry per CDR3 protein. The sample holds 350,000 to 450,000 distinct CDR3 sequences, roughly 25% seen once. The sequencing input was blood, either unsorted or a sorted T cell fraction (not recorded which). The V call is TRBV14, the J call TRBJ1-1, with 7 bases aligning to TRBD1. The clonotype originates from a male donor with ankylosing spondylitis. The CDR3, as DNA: TGTGCCAGCAGCCAAAGAACAGGGGCTGAAGCTTTCTTT. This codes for CASSQRTGAEAFF.